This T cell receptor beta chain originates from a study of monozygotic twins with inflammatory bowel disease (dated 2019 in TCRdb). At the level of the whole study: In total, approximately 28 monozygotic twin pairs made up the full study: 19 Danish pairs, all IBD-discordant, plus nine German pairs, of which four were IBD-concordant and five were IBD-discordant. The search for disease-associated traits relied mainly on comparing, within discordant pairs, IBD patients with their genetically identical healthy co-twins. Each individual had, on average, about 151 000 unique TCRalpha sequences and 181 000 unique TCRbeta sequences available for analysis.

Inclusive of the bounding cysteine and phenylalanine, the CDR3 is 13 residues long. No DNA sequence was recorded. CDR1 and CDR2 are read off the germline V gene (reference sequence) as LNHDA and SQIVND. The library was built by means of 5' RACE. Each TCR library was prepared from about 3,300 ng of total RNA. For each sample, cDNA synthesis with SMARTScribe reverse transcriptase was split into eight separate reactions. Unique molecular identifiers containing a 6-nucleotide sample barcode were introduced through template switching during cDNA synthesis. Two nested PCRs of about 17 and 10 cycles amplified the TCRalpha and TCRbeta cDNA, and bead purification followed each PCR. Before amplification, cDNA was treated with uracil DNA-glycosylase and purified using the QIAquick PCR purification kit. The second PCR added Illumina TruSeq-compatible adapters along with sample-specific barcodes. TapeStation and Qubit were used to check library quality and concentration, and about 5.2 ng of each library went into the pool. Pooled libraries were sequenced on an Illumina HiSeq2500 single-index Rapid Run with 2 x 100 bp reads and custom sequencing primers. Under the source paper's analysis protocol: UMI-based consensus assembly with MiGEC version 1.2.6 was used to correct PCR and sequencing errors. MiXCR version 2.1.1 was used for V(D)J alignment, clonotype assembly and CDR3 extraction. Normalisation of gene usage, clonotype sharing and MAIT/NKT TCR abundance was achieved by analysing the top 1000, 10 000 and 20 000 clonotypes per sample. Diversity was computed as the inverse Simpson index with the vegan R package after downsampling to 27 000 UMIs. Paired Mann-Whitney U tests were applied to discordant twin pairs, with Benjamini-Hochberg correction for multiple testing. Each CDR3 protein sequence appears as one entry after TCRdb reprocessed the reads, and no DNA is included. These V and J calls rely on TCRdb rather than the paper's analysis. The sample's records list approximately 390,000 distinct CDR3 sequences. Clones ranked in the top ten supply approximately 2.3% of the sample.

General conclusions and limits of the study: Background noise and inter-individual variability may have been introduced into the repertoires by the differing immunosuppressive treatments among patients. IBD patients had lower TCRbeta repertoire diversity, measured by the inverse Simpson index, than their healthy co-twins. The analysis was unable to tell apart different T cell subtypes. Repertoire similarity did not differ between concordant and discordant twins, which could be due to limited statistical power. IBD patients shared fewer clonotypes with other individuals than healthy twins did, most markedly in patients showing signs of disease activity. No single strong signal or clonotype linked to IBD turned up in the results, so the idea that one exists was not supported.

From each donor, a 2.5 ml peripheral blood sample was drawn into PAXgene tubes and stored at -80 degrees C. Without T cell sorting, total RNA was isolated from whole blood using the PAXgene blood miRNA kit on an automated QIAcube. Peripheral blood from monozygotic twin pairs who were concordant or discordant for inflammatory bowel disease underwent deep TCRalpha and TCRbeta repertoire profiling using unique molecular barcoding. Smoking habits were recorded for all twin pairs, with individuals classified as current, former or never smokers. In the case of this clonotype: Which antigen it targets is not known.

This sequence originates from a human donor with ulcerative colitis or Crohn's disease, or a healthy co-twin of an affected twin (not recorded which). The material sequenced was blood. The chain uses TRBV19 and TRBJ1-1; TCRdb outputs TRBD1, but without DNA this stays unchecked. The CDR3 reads CASSPRAGTQAFF.